This passage covers 27 T cell receptor beta chains from one sample sequenced in a study of early T cells in non-severe SARS-CoV-2 infection. TCRdb itself ran the 5' RACE reads through MiXCR, one entry per CDR3 protein. The sample includes approximately 97,000 distinct CDR3 sequences, about 11% of them seen just once. The sequenced sample was whole blood, obtained at baseline. The origin of the receptors is an adult who was a healthcare worker with PCR-confirmed SARS-CoV-2 infection or an uninfected control (not recorded which).

This clonotype showed up just a few times. The rearrangement links TRBV12-5 to TRBJ2-5, with 8 bases fitting TRBD1. CDR3 length equals 14 residues. V lost 5 bases and J lost 2; bases outside the gene matches: 4. Per the germline V gene, CDR1 is LGHNT and CDR2 is FRNRAP. CDR3: CASGQGQAQETQYF. The CDR3, as DNA: TGTGCTAGTGGTCAGGGACAGGCGCAAGAGACCCAGTACTTC.

The sample holds many counts of this clonotype. This chain's CDR3 is CSVERGANYGYTF. CDR3 in DNA: TGCAGCGTTGAACGGGGAGCTAACTATGGCTACACCTTC. This chain links TRBV29-1 with TRBJ1-2; D gene uncertain. CDR1 SQVTM and CDR2 ANQGSEA come from the germline V gene. CDR3 length: 13 residues. V was shortened by 2 bases and J by 0 bases, with 7 bases between the two germline ends.

The V gene is TRBV5-4, the J gene TRBJ2-2; D not certain. Trimming stripped 3 bases from V and 4 bases from J, with 7 bases between. The length of the CDR3 is 13 residues. Germline CDR1 is SGHNT and CDR2 is YYREEE (reference sequence). CDR3 sequence (DNA): TGTGCCAGCAGCTCATTTATCACCGGGGAGCTGTTTTTT. Its protein is CASSSFITGELFF.

The chain recombines TRBV5-1 with TRBJ1-1; no reliable D call. The CDR3 is 14 amino acids. Per the germline V gene, CDR1 is SGHRS and CDR2 is YFSETQ. Trimming took 0 bases from V and 1 from J, leaving 7 bases between them. The CDR3 DNA follows: TGCGCCAGCAGCTTGGTCGCGGGGAACACTGAAGCTTTCTTT. It is translated as CASSLVAGNTEAFF.

This clonotype was detected only a few times. The chain employs TRBV5-1 and TRBJ2-3, with unresolved D. CDR3 length equals 15 residues. Germline V gives CDR1 SGHRS, CDR2 YFSETQ. Trimming removed 0 bases from V and 2 bases from J, with 10 bases in between. Here the CDR3 reads CASSLDASPTDTQYF. CDR3 coding DNA: TGCGCCAGCAGCTTGGACGCCTCACCCACAGATACGCAGTATTTT.

At least ten counts were recorded for this clonotype. The chain uses TRBV20-1 and TRBJ2-5; D ambiguous. Germline loops: CDR1 DFQATT, CDR2 SNEGSKA (reference sequence). The CDR3 is 17 amino acids. Trimming removed 2 bases at V and 2 bases at J, with 21 bases between. The CDR3 here is CSARRTDRVAAQETQYF. DNA of the CDR3: TGCAGTGCTAGACGCACAGATCGAGTAGCAGCACAAGAGACCCAGTACTTC.

This clonotype was counted at least ten times. The chain employs TRBV20-1 and TRBJ2-7, with 14 positions matching TRBD2. V was clipped by 3 bases and J by 2 bases; unmatched bases: 9. This CDR3 is 17 amino acids long. Germline V CDR1 and CDR2: DFQATT, SNEGSKA (reference sequence). The CDR3 here is CSASGLAGGSIPYEQYF. CDR3 sequence (DNA): TGCAGTGCTAGCGGACTAGCGGGGGGTTCAATTCCCTACGAGCAGTACTTC.

This clonotype was observed a handful of times. The V call is TRBV3-1, the J call TRBJ1-1; 8 bases are shared with TRBD1. CDR1 and CDR2 from the germline V gene are LGHDT and YNNKEL (reference sequence). With V trimmed by 0 bases and J by 8 bases, 2 bases remained unmatched. The CDR3 has 13 amino acids. CDR3 sequence (DNA): TGTGCCAGCAGCCAAGATTGGGACAGGGAAGCTTTCTTT. Its protein product is CASSQDWDREAFF.

This clonotype was counted many times. The CDR3 nucleotides are TGCGCCAGCAGCCATATCGTCCCAGGACAGGGCCACTCTTATACGCAGTATTTT. Its translation is CASSHIVPGQGHSYTQYF. The chain carries TRBV4-1 and TRBJ2-3, with TRBD1 matching over 8 bases. The ends lost 3 bases at V and 7 bases at J; junction bases unmatched: 18. CDR1 is MGHRA and CDR2 is YSYEKL in the germline V gene. This CDR3 has 18 residues.

This clonotype was picked up many times. For the CDR3, the DNA is TGTGCCAGCAGTTTTGGAGATTACACTGAAGCTTTCTTT. This sequence encodes CASSFGDYTEAFF. This chain connects TRBV6-5 to TRBJ1-1; D uncertain. Germline lookup yields CDR1 MNHEY and CDR2 SVGAGI. The CDR3 length is 13 residues. V was clipped by 4 bases and J by 3 bases, with 9 bases between them.

A word on this clonotype: A much larger clone is a single base away; this may be a read error. V is TRBV7-8 and J is TRBJ2-3; TRBD1 matches at 11 bases. In germline, CDR1 is SGHVS, CDR2 FQNEAQ. This CDR3 comprises 16 residues. V shed 5 bases, J shed 5 bases, and the junction held 9 bases outside the gene matches. The CDR3 is CASSPGQGALVDTQYF. DNA of the CDR3: TGTGCCAGCAGCCCAGGACAGGGGGCTTTGGTAGATACGCAGTATTTT.

This chain uses TRBV6-2 or TRBV6-3 with TRBJ2-5, with D unresolved. The length of the CDR3 is 11 residues. Between the trimmed V and J ends, which lost 0 bases and 11 bases, there was a span of 7 bases. CDR1 and CDR2 from the germline V gene are MNHEY and SVGEGT. The CDR3 coding sequence is TGTGCCAGCAGTTACTCGATAAATCAGTACTTC. Its protein is CASSYSINQYF.

This clonotype has only a few counts. This rearrangement joins TRBV5-1 to TRBJ2-1; D is undetermined. V was clipped by 0 bases and J by 6 bases, with 7 bases between them. From germline, CDR1 is SGHRS and CDR2 YFSETQ. This CDR3 has 13 amino acids. In DNA, the CDR3 is TGCGCCAGCAGCTTGGACAGTTCCAATGAGCAGTTCTTC. It specifies CASSLDSSNEQFF. The whole variable domain, filled in from reference TRBV5-1 and TRBJ2-1, reads KAGVTQTPRYLIKTRGQQVTLSCSPISGHRSVSWYQQTPGQGLQFLFEYFSETQRNKGNFPGRFSGRQFSNSRSEMNVSTLELGDSALYLCASSLDSSNEQFFGPGTRLTVL.

V gene TRBV5-6 combines with J gene TRBJ2-3; no definite D call. In germline, CDR1 is SGHDT, CDR2 YYEEEE. The V gene lost 5 bases and the J gene lost 0 bases, with 13 bases spanning the gap. This CDR3 is built from 15 residues. The CDR3 here is CASRRLDASTDTQYF. The CDR3 region has the DNA TGTGCCAGCAGACGACTGGACGCCAGCACAGATACGCAGTATTTT.

This clonotype was counted many times. Here the CDR3 reads CASSGTSGSYEQYF. As DNA, the CDR3 is TGTGCCAGCAGCGGGACTAGCGGGAGTTACGAGCAGTACTTC. This sequence joins TRBV5-4 and TRBJ2-7, with 14 bases that match TRBD2. Germline CDR1 reads SGHNT; CDR2 reads YYREEE (reference sequence). V dropped 4 bases and J dropped 4; count of bases not matched to a gene: 1. CDR3 length: 14 residues.

In this sample, this clonotype turned up many times. The V call is TRBV29-1, the J call TRBJ2-1; the match to TRBD2 covers 11 bases. The CDR3 sequence is 13 residues long. Trimming removed 3 bases from V and 8 bases from J; junction bases left unmatched: 3. Germline assignment: CDR1 SQVTM and CDR2 ANQGSEA. CDR3 in amino acids: CSVDSLAGDEQFF. The CDR3 DNA reads TGCAGCGTTGACTCACTAGCGGGAGATGAGCAGTTCTTC.

To note about this clonotype: Compared with germline, one end of the junction differs, possibly owing to a read error. The chain has TRBV7-2 and TRBJ2-1; D is unclear. There are 14 residues in the CDR3. In germline, CDR1 is SGHTA, CDR2 FQGNSA. CDR3 sequence: CAGSLARLEDEQFF. The DNA for the CDR3 is TGTGCCGGCAGCTTAGCCCGACTTGAAGATGAGCAGTTCTTC. The full variable domain, with the rest looked up from reference TRBV7-2 and TRBJ2-1, is GAGVSQSPSNKVTEKGKDVELRCDPISGHTALYWYRQSLGQGLEFLIYFQGNSAPDKSGLPSDRFSAERTGGSVSTLTIQRTQQEDSAVYLCAGSLARLEDEQFFGPGTRLTVL.

This clonotype showed up many times. V gene TRBV5-6 combines with J gene TRBJ2-1, with 11 positions matching TRBD1. V dropped 0 bases and J dropped 8; count of bases not matched to a gene: 7. Germline V gene lookup returns CDR1 SGHDT and CDR2 YYEEEE. The CDR3 is 16 residues long. CDR3 DNA: TGTGCCAGCAGCTTGGGCGGGACAGGGGGTATCGATGAGCAGTTCTTC. It codes for CASSLGGTGGIDEQFF. Supplemented by reference TRBV5-6 and TRBJ2-1, the full variable domain reads DAGVTQSPTHLIKTRGQQVTLRCSPKSGHDTVSWYQQALGQGPQFIFQYYEEEERQRGNFPDRFSGHQFPNYSSELNVNALLLGDSALYLCASSLGGTGGIDEQFFGPGTRLTVL.

The table lists this clonotype with a few counts. The chain couples TRBV29-1 to TRBJ2-3; no definite D call. V dropped 2 bases and J dropped 0 bases, with 6 bases sitting between them. Per germline, CDR1 SQVTM and CDR2 ANQGSEA. The CDR3 runs 13 residues. CDR3 DNA: TGCAGCGTTGAAATTGCCAGCACAGATACGCAGTATTTT. Translated, it gives CSVEIASTDTQYF.

This clonotype was seen ten or more times. This rearrangement joins TRBV15 to TRBJ2-7, with TRBD1 as a possible D gene (5 bases). Trimming took off 1 base at V and 1 base at J, with 11 bases between the two ends. The CDR3 length is 15 residues. Germline CDR1 is LNHNV and CDR2 is YYDKDF (reference sequence). CDR3 nucleotides: TGTGCCACCAGCAGAGTTCAGGGTGAATCCTACGAGCAGTACTTC. It is translated as CATSRVQGESYEQYF.

The V call is TRBV5-1, the J call TRBJ1-4; D is ambiguous. Germline CDR1 reads SGHRS; CDR2 reads YFSETQ. The CDR3 contains 15 residues. V was shortened by 0 bases and J by 0 bases, with 6 bases between the two germline ends. The CDR3 DNA is TGCGCCAGCAGCTTGGGGCCAGCAACTAATGAAAAACTGTTTTTT. Translating gives CASSLGPATNEKLFF.

The chain recombines TRBV7-3 with TRBJ2-1, with 10 bases lining up with TRBD2. This CDR3 contains 16 residues. Germline-derived CDR1 and CDR2 are SGHTA and FQGTGA. V dropped 5 bases and J dropped 3; count of bases not matched to a gene: 7. CDR3 sequence reads: CASSVNSGRIYNEQFF. CDR3 nucleotides: TGTGCCAGCAGCGTAAATAGCGGGAGGATCTACAATGAGCAGTTCTTC.

This clonotype was seen at least ten times. The rearrangement joins TRBV7-6 to TRBJ2-1; TRBD1 agrees at 8 bases. Germline lookup yields CDR1 SGHVS and CDR2 FNYEAQ. Germline trimming cut 5 bases from V and 16 bases from J; bases unmatched to any gene: 13. This CDR3 is built from 13 residues. Here the CDR3 DNA reads TGTGCCAGCAGCCAAGGGGGTGGGACAGGACCTTTCTTC. It is translated as CASSQGGGTGPFF.

A note on this clonotype: One end of the junction is discordant with germline, which a read error may explain. The chain links TRBV19 to TRBJ1-2; D is possibly TRBD1 (6 bases). CDR3 size: 17 residues. From germline, CDR1 is LNHDA and CDR2 SQIVND (reference sequence). The CDR3 is CVSSIQGPTRGFYGYTF. Here the CDR3 DNA reads TGTGTCAGTAGTATCCAGGGGCCAACCCGAGGATTCTATGGCTACACCTTC.

The CDR3 sequence: CASSLLPNEQYF. Here the CDR3 DNA reads TGTGCCAGCAGTTTGCTCCCGAACGAGCAGTACTTC. V gene TRBV28 combines with J gene TRBJ2-7; D remains ambiguous. Germline V gene sequence: CDR1 MDHEN, CDR2 SYDVKM. This CDR3 region has 12 residues. The V gene lost 3 bases and the J gene lost 5 bases, with 8 bases spanning the gap.

In this sample, this clonotype turned up a few times. V is TRBV19 and J is TRBJ2-7; TRBD2 aligns across 14 bases. Trimming cost V 7 bases and J 2 bases; bases outside gene matches: 10. The CDR3 has 17 residues. Germline-derived CDR1 and CDR2 are LNHDA and SQIVND (reference sequence). The CDR3 sequence is CASTLPGLAGEPYEQYF. Here the CDR3 DNA reads TGTGCCAGTACCCTGCCGGGACTAGCGGGGGAACCCTACGAGCAGTACTTC.

This clonotype has just a few counts. The chain joins TRBV11-2 to TRBJ2-7; possibly TRBD2 for D (5 bases). This CDR3 contains 14 residues. Germline loops: CDR1 SGHAT, CDR2 FQNNGV. V was clipped by 5 bases and J by 2 bases, with 13 bases between them. The chain's CDR3 is CASSEGLAPYEQYF. The CDR3 nucleotides are TGTGCCAGCAGCGAGGGTCTAGCCCCCTACGAGCAGTACTTC.